One and the same sample provided the 2 T cell receptor beta chains below, sequenced in a study of lymphopenia after photon versus proton radiotherapy (dated by TCRdb to about 2019). Libraries came from the immunoSEQ multiplex PCR assay. TCRdb took over this immuneACCESS table, retaining in-frame rearrangements with V and J assigned. Such tables are incomplete; in checked studies, under half of the missing clones stem from an unresolved V gene, and the remainder is unexplained. Counted in this sample were some 170,000 clones; 70% to 90% of them appeared once. The ten largest clonotypes hold approximately 4.8% of the sample. This specimen was peripheral blood, taken from a patient treated with photon-based radiotherapy. These receptors were collected from a man between 50 and 59 years old with gastric cancer.

The chain recombines TRBV10-1 with TRBJ1-5; D ambiguous. The CDR3 is 13 amino acids. In germline, CDR1 is WNHNN, CDR2 SYGVQD (reference sequence). V was cut by 0 bases and J by 5 bases, with 5 bases left in between. CDR3: CASSESRDQPQHF. CDR3 coding DNA: TGCGCCAGCAGTGAGTCCCGAGATCAGCCCCAGCATTTT.

Points on this clone: Other nucleotide sequences in the sample specify the same CDR3. V and J are TRBV30 and TRBJ2-7, with D possibly being TRBD1 (5 bases). V was clipped by 1 base and J by 1 base, with 5 bases between them. This CDR3 is built from 12 residues. Germline V lookup: CDR1 GTSNPN, CDR2 SVGIG (reference sequence). The CDR3 here is CAWSGQSYEQYF. CDR3 sequence (DNA): TGTGCCTGGAGTGGACAGTCCTACGAGCAGTACTTC.